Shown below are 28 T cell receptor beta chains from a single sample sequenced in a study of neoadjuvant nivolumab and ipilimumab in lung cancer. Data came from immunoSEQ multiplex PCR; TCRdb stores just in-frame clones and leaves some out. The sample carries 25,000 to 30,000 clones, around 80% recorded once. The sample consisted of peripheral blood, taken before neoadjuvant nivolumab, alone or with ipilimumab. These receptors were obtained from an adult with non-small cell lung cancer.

Here the CDR3 reads CASSLAGPYEQYF. In DNA form, the CDR3 reads TGTGCCAGCAGCCTAGCGGGCCCCTACGAGCAGTACTTC. The chain carries TRBV5-4 and TRBJ2-7; 8 bases are a match to TRBD2. The germline gives CDR1 SGHNT, CDR2 YYREEE (reference sequence). The junction had 2 bases not matched to a gene; V was cut back by 4 bases and J by 2 bases. CDR3 length equals 13 residues.

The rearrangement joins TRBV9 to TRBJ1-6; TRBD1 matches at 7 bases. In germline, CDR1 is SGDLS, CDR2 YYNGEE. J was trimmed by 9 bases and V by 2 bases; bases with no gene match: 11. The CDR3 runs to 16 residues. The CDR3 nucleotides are TGTGCCAGCAGCGTGGGGGTGGGGACAGCAAGTTCACCCCTCCACTTT. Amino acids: CASSVGVGTASSPLHF. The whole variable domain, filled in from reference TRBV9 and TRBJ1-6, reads DSGVTQTPKHLITATGQRVTLRCSPRSGDLSVYWYQQSLDQGLQFLIQYYNGEERAKGNILERFSAQQFPDLHSELNLSSLELGDSALYFCASSVGVGTASSPLHFGNGTRLTVT.

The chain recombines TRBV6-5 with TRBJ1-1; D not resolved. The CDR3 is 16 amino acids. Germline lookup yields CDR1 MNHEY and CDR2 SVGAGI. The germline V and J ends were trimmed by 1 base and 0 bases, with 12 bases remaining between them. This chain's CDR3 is CASSYFSDLMNTEAFF. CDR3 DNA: TGTGCCAGCAGTTACTTTTCAGACTTAATGAACACTGAAGCTTTCTTT.

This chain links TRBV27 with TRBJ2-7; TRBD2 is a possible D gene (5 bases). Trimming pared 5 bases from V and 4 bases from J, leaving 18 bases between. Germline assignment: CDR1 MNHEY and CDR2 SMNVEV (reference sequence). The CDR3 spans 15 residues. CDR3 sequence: CASSVTGVPPYEQYF. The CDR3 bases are TGTGCCAGCAGTGTAACCGGGGTCCCCCCTTACGAGCAGTACTTC.

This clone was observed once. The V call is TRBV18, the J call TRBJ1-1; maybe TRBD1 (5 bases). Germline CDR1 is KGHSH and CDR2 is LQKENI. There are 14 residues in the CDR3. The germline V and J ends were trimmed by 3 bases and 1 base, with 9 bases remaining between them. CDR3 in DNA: TGTGCCAGCTCACCTAGTACAGGGAACACTGAAGCTTTCTTT. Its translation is CASSPSTGNTEAFF.

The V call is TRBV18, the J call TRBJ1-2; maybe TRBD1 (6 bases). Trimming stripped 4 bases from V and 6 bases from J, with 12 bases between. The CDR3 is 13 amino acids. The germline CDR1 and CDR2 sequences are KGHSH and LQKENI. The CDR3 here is CASSQSGEDGYTF. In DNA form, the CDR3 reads TGTGCCAGCTCACAGTCAGGGGAGGATGGCTACACCTTC.

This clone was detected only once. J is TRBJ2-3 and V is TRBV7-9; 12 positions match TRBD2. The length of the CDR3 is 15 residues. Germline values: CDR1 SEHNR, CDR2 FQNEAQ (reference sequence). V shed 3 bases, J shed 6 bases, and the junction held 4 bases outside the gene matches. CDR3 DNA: TGTGCCAGCAGCTTGGCTAGCGGGGGGGCCGATACGCAGTATTTT. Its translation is CASSLASGGADTQYF.

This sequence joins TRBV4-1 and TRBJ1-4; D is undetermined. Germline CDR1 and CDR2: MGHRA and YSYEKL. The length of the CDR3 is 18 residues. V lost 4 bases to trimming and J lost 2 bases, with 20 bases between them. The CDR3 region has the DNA TGCGCCAGCAGCCGCCGGCCCCACGGGATGAATACTAATGAAAAACTGTTTTTT. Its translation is CASSRRPHGMNTNEKLFF.

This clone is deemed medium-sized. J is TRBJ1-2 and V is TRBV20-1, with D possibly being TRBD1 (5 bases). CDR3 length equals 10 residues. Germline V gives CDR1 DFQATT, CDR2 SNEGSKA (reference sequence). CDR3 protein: CSAQGYGYTF. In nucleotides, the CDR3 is TGCAGCGCCCAGGGCTATGGCTACACCTTC.

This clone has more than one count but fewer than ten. CDR3 sequence (DNA): TGCAGCGCGGCGGAGTGGTCCTGGGAGGAAGCTTTCTTT. The encoded protein is CSAAEWSWEEAFF. The chain combines TRBV29-1 with TRBJ1-1; D uncertain. In germline, CDR1 is SQVTM, CDR2 ANQGSEA. V lost 7 bases, J lost 8 bases, and 20 bases lay in between. This CDR3 comprises 13 residues.

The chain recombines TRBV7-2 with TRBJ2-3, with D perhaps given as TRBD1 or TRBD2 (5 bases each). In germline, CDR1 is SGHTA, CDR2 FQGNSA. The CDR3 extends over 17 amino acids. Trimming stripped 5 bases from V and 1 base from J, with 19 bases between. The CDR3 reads CASSPGRDTLGTDTQYF. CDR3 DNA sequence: TGTGCCAGCAGCCCGGGACGGGATACACTAGGCACAGATACGCAGTATTTT.

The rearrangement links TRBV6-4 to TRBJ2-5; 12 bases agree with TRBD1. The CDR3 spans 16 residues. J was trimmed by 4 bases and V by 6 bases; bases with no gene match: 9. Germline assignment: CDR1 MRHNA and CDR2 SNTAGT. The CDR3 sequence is CASRTGTGGWRETQYF. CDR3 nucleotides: TGTGCCAGCAGGACCGGGACAGGGGGCTGGAGAGAGACCCAGTACTTC.

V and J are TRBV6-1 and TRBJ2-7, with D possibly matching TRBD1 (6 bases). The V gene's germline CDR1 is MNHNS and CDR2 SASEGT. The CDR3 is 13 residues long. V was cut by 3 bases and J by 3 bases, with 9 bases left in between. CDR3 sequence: CASSEYRDYEQYF. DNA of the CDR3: TGTGCCAGCAGTGAGTACAGGGACTACGAGCAGTACTTC.

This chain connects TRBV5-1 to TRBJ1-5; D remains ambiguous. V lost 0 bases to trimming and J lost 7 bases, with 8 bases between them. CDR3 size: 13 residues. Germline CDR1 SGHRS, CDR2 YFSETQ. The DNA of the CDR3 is TGCGCCAGCAGCTTGGGGGAAAACCAGCCCCAGCATTTT. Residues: CASSLGENQPQHF.

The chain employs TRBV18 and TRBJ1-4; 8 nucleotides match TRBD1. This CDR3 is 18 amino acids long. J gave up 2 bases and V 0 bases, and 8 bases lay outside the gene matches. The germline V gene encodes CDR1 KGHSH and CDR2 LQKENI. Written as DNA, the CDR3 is TGTGCCAGCTCACCACCGATGGGACAGGCCAGGACTAATGAAAAACTGTTTTTT. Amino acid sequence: CASSPPMGQARTNEKLFF.

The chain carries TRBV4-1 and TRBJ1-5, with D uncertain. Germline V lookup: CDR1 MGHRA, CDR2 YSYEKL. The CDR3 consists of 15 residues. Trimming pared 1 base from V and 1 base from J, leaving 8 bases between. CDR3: CASSQALLSNQPQHF. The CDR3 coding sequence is TGCGCCAGCAGCCAAGCCTTGTTAAGCAATCAGCCCCAGCATTTT.

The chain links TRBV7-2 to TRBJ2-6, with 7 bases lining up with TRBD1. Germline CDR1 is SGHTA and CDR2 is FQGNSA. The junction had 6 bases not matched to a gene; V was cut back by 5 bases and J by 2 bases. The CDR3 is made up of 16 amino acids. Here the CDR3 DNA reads TGTGCCAGCAGCAGACAGGGCAGCGCTGGGGCCAACGTCCTGACTTTC. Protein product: CASSRQGSAGANVLTF.

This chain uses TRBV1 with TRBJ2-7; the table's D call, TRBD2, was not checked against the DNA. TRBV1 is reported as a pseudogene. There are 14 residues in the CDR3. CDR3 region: CTSSPGTSEHEQYF. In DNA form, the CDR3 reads TGCACCAGCAGCCCTGGGACTAGTGAACACGAGCAGTACTTC.

CDR3 residues: CASSIDRGGNQPQHF. The CDR3, as DNA: TGTGCCAGTAGTATAGATAGGGGGGGCAATCAGCCCCAGCATTTT. The chain couples TRBV19 to TRBJ1-5, with D possibly being TRBD1 (6 bases). The germline V and J ends were trimmed by 0 bases and 2 bases, with 8 bases remaining between them. This CDR3 is 15 amino acids long. Germline-derived CDR1 and CDR2 are LNHDA and SQIVND (reference sequence).

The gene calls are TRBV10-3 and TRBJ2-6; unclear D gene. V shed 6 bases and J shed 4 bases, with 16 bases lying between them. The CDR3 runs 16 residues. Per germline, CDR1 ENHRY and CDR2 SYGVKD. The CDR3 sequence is CAISPRPGLGANVLTF. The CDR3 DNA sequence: TGTGCCATCAGCCCCCGCCCCGGGTTAGGGGCCAACGTCCTGACTTTC.

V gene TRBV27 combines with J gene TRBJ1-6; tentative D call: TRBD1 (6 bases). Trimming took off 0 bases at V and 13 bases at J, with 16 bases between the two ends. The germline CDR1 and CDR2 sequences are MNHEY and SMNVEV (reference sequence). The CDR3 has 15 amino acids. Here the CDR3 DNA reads TGTGCCAGCAGTTTATCAGGTCCAGGGGCATTCCCCCTCCACTTT. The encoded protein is CASSLSGPGAFPLHF.

CDR3 sequence reads: CASSLGTSGIYNEQFF. CDR3 nucleotides: TGTGCCAGCAGCTTAGGGACTAGCGGGATCTACAATGAGCAGTTCTTC. The chain recombines TRBV7-3 with TRBJ2-1; 13 nucleotides match TRBD2. V shed 2 bases, J shed 3 bases, and the junction held 1 base outside the gene matches. Germline CDR1 is SGHTA and CDR2 is FQGTGA. There are 16 residues in the CDR3.

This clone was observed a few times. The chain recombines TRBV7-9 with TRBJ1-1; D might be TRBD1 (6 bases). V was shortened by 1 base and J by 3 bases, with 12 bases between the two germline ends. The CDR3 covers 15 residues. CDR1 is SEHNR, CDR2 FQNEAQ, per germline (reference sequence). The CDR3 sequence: CASSLGGGGDTEAFF. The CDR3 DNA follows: TGTGCCAGCAGCTTAGGAGGGGGTGGGGACACTGAAGCTTTCTTT. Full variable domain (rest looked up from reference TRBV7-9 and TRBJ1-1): DTGVSQNPRHKITKRGQNVTFRCDPISEHNRLYWYRQTLGQGPEFLTYFQNEAQLEKSRLLSDRFSAERPKGSFSTLEIQRTEQGDSAMYLCASSLGGGGDTEAFFGQGTRLTVV.

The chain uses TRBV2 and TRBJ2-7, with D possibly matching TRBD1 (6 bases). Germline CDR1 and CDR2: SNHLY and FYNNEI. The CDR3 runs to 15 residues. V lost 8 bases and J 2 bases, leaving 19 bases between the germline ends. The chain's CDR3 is CASRTGQTITYEQYF. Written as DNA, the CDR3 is TGTGCCAGCCGTACTGGACAGACTATCACCTACGAGCAGTACTTC.

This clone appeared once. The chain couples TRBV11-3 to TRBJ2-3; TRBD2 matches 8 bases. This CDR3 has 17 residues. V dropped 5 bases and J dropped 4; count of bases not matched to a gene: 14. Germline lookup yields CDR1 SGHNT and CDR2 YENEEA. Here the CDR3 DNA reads TGTGCCAGCAGCCCATACGTGTCCGGGGGGGTCGCAGATACGCAGTATTTT. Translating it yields CASSPYVSGGVADTQYF.

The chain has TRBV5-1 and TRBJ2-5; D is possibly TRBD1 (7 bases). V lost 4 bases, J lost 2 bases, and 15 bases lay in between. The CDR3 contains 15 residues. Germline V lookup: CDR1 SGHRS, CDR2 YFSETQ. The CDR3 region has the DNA TGCGCCAGCAGCCCGGCGGGACAGCCTCAAGAGACCCAGTACTTC. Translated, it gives CASSPAGQPQETQYF.

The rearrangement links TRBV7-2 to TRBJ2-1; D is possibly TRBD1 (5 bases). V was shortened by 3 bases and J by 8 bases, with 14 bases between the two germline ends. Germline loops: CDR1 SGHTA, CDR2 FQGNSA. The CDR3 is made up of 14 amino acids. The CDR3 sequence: CASSLVGVIDEQFF. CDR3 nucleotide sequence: TGTGCCAGCAGCTTGGTAGGGGTGATCGATGAGCAGTTCTTC.

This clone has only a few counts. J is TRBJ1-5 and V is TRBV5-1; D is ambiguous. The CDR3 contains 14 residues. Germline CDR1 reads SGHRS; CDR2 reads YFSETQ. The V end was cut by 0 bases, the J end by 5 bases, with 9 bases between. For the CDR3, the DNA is TGCGCCAGCAGCTTGGCGGGGTCCCATCAGCCCCAGCATTTT. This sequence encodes CASSLAGSHQPQHF.